What follows are 26 T cell receptor beta chains derived from one specimen sequenced in a study of blood T cells in healthy people across ages. Together with a sample-barcoded 5' primer, a J-beta primer mix was included in a second PCR lasting about 7 to 12 cycles. TCRdb independently ran MiXCR on the 5' RACE reads; one entry per CDR3 protein. The repertoire has about 590,000 distinct CDR3 sequences, approximately 30% of them found once; the top ten carry approximately 15%. The sequencing sample was made of blood. The source is an elderly woman in good health.

This clonotype has a count of ten or more. The rearrangement joins TRBV20-1 to TRBJ1-2, with 7 bases aligning to TRBD1. This CDR3 is built from 15 residues. V lost 6 bases to trimming and J lost 5 bases; unmatched junction nucleotides: 15. Per germline, CDR1 DFQATT and CDR2 SNEGSKA (reference sequence). The CDR3 reads CSALTRAGGDYGYTF. In DNA form, the CDR3 reads TGCAGTGCCTTAACGCGGGCAGGGGGTGATTATGGCTACACCTTC.

This clonotype was observed a handful of times. V and J are TRBV30 and TRBJ1-2, with D uncertain. The V and J ends lost 0 bases and 8 bases respectively, with 16 bases between them. CDR3 size: 14 residues. The germline CDR1 and CDR2 sequences are GTSNPN and SVGIG (reference sequence). Here the CDR3 reads CAWSVRFTLRGYTF. For the CDR3, the DNA is TGTGCCTGGAGTGTCCGATTCACCCTGCGGGGCTACACCTTC.

The V gene is TRBV28, the J gene TRBJ1-1; perhaps TRBD1 as D (6 bases). Germline CDR1 reads MDHEN; CDR2 reads SYDVKM. The CDR3 consists of 14 residues. The V and J ends lost 5 bases and 5 bases respectively, with 15 bases between them. CDR3: CASSEWGARTEAFF. The CDR3 DNA is TGTGCCAGCAGTGAATGGGGGGCAAGGACTGAAGCTTTCTTT.

This clonotype showed up just a few times. The rearrangement links TRBV30 to TRBJ2-7; 11 bases align to TRBD1. V lost 3 bases, J lost 4 bases, and 5 bases stayed unmatched. The CDR3 runs 14 residues. The germline V gene encodes CDR1 GTSNPN and CDR2 SVGIG (reference sequence). This CDR3 reads CAWRRGQGVYEQYF. In nucleotides, the CDR3 is TGTGCCTGGAGGCGGGGACAGGGGGTTTACGAGCAGTACTTC.

With respect to this clonotype: A read error is possible here, since a much larger clone lies one base away. The chain links TRBV12-3 or TRBV12-4 to TRBJ2-3; 7 nucleotides match TRBD2. The CDR3 is 16 amino acids. In DNA, the CDR3 is TGTGCCAGCAGTTTGAGGTCTAGCGGAAGCACAGATACGGAGTATTTT. This gives the protein CASSLRSSGSTDTEYF.

A remark on this clonotype: Germline and junction disagree at one end, which may indicate a read error. This chain links TRBV6-2 or TRBV6-3 with TRBJ2-6, with D tentatively TRBD1 (5 bases). This CDR3 region has 17 residues. In germline, CDR1 is MNHEY, CDR2 SVGEGT. CDR3 region: CASSLGERISGANVRTF. The CDR3 DNA reads TGTGCCAGCAGTTTAGGGGAACGGATCTCTGGGGCCAACGTCCGGACTTTC.

This clonotype came up a few times. A single base separates this from a much larger clone, so it may be a read error. This rearrangement joins TRBV20-1 to TRBJ2-5, with D unclear. This CDR3 is 11 amino acids long. CDR1 is DFQATT and CDR2 is SNEGSKA in the germline V gene (reference sequence). The CDR3 protein is CRASPGETQYF. CDR3 sequence (DNA): TGCAGGGCCAGCCCCGGGGAGACCCAGTACTTC.

Concerning this clonotype itself: It may be a read error: a sequence one base away is much more abundant. V is TRBV10-3 and J is TRBJ2-3, with 10 bases aligning to TRBD2. Germline loops: CDR1 ENHRY, CDR2 SYGVKD. CDR3 length equals 16 residues. The CDR3 here is CAIGESSGGGRDTQYF. CDR3 DNA: TGTGCCATCGGTGAGTCCAGCGGGGGGGGTCGGGATACGCAGTATTTT.

This clonotype was recorded at least ten times. CDR3 residues: CASSSAGAGGTYNEQFF. In DNA, the CDR3 is TGTGCCAGCAGCTCCGCAGGGGCGGGGGGTACTTACAATGAGCAGTTCTTC. The genes are TRBV7-2 and TRBJ2-1; 8 positions match TRBD2. V shed 4 bases and J 4 bases; nucleotides not matched to a gene: 12. CDR3 size: 17 residues. Germline-derived CDR1 and CDR2 are SGHTA and FQGNSA.

This clonotype was counted many times. The chain links TRBV7-9 to TRBJ1-2, with 7 bases matching TRBD1. The junction had 2 bases not matched to a gene; V was cut back by 1 base and J by 3 bases. The CDR3 loop spans 14 amino acids. Germline CDR1 and CDR2: SEHNR and FQNEAQ (reference sequence). CDR3 amino acids: CASSLGDRYYGYTF. Written as DNA, the CDR3 is TGTGCCAGCAGCTTAGGGGACAGATACTATGGCTACACCTTC. The complete variable domain, with remaining parts taken from reference TRBV7-9 and TRBJ1-2, reads DTGVSQNPRHKITKRGQNVTFRCDPISEHNRLYWYRQTLGQGPEFLTYFQNEAQLEKSRLLSDRFSAERPKGSFSTLEIQRTEQGDSAMYLCASSLGDRYYGYTFGSGTRLTVV.

With regard to this clonotype: With a much larger clone just one base away, this may be a read error. The chain recombines TRBV20-1 with TRBJ2-5, with 11 bases aligning to TRBD2. CDR3 length equals 14 residues. The ends lost 4 bases at V and 11 bases at J; junction bases unmatched: 12. CDR1 is DFQATT and CDR2 is SNEGSKA in the germline V gene (reference sequence). As DNA, the CDR3 is TGCAGTGCTACCTTAGCGGGGGGGCGCAATGAGCAGTACTTC. Translated: CSATLAGGRNEQYF.

CDR3 in amino acids: CSARERVAGGNEQFF. The DNA of the CDR3 is TGCAGTGCTAGAGAGAGGGTAGCGGGGGGGAATGAGCAGTTCTTC. V and J are TRBV20-1 and TRBJ2-1; the match to TRBD2 covers 11 bases. The germline CDR1 and CDR2 sequences are DFQATT and SNEGSKA (reference sequence). The CDR3 is 15 residues long. The V and J ends lost 0 bases and 7 bases, in that order; junction bases with no gene match: 5.

About this clonotype: This may stem from a read error, because a much larger clone lies one nucleotide away. The rearrangement joins TRBV5-1 to TRBJ2-5, with TRBD2 as a possible D gene (5 bases). Near its end, the DNA agrees better with TRBJ2-7, so the J call may be wrong. This CDR3 is 13 amino acids long. Germline V gene data show CDR1 as SGHRS and CDR2 as YFSETQ. In DNA, the CDR3 is TGCACCAGCAGCTTGGGAGACATCTACGAGCAGTACTTC. Amino acid sequence: CTSSLGDIYEQYF.

This clonotype has more than one count but fewer than ten. Mismatch with germline at one junction end may stem from a read error. V usage is TRBV9 and J usage is TRBJ2-6; D remains unclear. This CDR3 is 15 amino acids long. From germline, CDR1 is SGDLS and CDR2 YYNGEE. The CDR3 is CASSAQSSGTNVLTF. As DNA, the CDR3 is TGTGCCAGCAGCGCCCAGAGCTCTGGGACCAACGTCCTGACTTTC.

Comment on this clonotype: A much larger clone lies a single base off, so this may be a read error. The chain has TRBV20-1 and TRBJ2-1; no definite D call. With the DNA end fitting TRBJ2-7 better, the J assignment may be wrong. Germline assignment: CDR1 DFQATT and CDR2 SNEGSKA (reference sequence). There are 12 residues in the CDR3. In nucleotides, the CDR3 is TGCAGTGCTAGAGTGAGGAAGAATGAGCAGTACTTC. It yields the protein CSARVRKNEQYF.

V and J are TRBV6-2 or TRBV6-3 and TRBJ2-7; TRBD2 aligns across 7 bases. V shed 1 base, J shed 7 bases, and the junction held 10 bases outside the gene matches. The CDR3 sequence is 15 residues long. CDR1 is MNHEY and CDR2 is SVGEGT in the germline V gene. CDR3 residues: CASSYFWGGRDEQYF. The CDR3 DNA is TGTGCCAGCAGTTACTTCTGGGGGGGTCGGGATGAGCAGTACTTC.

This clonotype showed up many times. This rearrangement joins TRBV7-3 to TRBJ2-1, with TRBD2 matching 11 bases. The ends lost 5 bases at V and 7 bases at J; junction bases unmatched: 10. From germline, CDR1 is SGHTA and CDR2 FQGTGA. The CDR3 has 16 amino acids. The CDR3 sequence: CASSALTSGDSNEQFF. CDR3 bases: TGTGCCAGCAGCGCTTTGACTAGCGGGGATTCGAATGAGCAGTTCTTC.

This clonotype was recorded at least ten times. The chain joins TRBV3-1 to TRBJ2-3; 7 bases agree with TRBD2. The germline CDR1 and CDR2 sequences are LGHDT and YNNKEL (reference sequence). The CDR3 runs 14 residues. Trimming cost V 3 bases and J 2 bases; bases outside gene matches: 2. The CDR3, as DNA: TGTGCCAGCAGCCAGGGGACTACCACAGATACGCAGTATTTT. Its translation is CASSQGTTTDTQYF.

This clonotype was seen repeatedly, ten times or more. The chain joins TRBV30 to TRBJ2-7; D perhaps matches TRBD2 (5 bases). Trimming removed 2 bases at V and 11 bases at J, with 25 bases between. Germline V gives CDR1 GTSNPN, CDR2 SVGIG (reference sequence). The CDR3 sequence is 15 residues long. The CDR3 loop reads CAWSLGQPKGGLEYF. The DNA for the CDR3 is TGTGCCTGGAGTCTAGGGCAGCCTAAAGGCGGACTTGAGTACTTC.

J is TRBJ2-2 and V is TRBV28; 7 bases map to TRBD1. The V gene's germline CDR1 is MDHEN and CDR2 SYDVKM. This CDR3 spans 16 amino acids. With 6 bases clipped from V and 5 bases from J, the junction kept 12 bases outside the gene matches. CDR3 loop: CASRLPSTGETGELFF. In DNA form, the CDR3 reads TGTGCCAGCAGGCTACCATCAACAGGGGAAACCGGGGAGCTGTTTTTT.

This clonotype has at least ten counts. This chain uses TRBV7-9 with TRBJ1-6; D is perhaps TRBD1 (6 bases). The germline gives CDR1 SEHNR, CDR2 FQNEAQ (reference sequence). V was pared by 4 bases and J by 8 bases, with 12 bases between. The CDR3 extends over 14 amino acids. The CDR3 is CASSSGTLDSPLHF. CDR3 sequence (DNA): TGTGCCAGCAGCTCCGGGACACTGGATTCACCCCTCCACTTT.

At least ten counts were recorded for this clonotype. The chain has TRBV4-3 and TRBJ2-7; perhaps D is TRBD1 or TRBD2 (5 bases each). The V gene's germline CDR1 is LGHNA and CDR2 YSLEER. V dropped 1 base and J dropped 4 bases, with 20 bases sitting between them. The CDR3 has 17 amino acids. DNA of the CDR3: TGCGCCAGCAGCCAAGTTTTTAAGAGCGGCAGGGCGTACGAGCAGTACTTC. This gives the protein CASSQVFKSGRAYEQYF.

Ten or more counts support this clonotype. This sequence joins TRBV5-6 and TRBJ2-1; D is uncertain. The germline CDR1 and CDR2 sequences are SGHDT and YYEEEE. Trimming stripped 0 bases from V and 2 bases from J, with 12 bases between. The CDR3 has 16 amino acids. The CDR3 spells CASSLVLSSPYNEQFF. CDR3 sequence (DNA): TGTGCCAGCAGCTTGGTCCTGAGTAGTCCCTACAATGAGCAGTTCTTC.

This clonotype was counted ten times or more. Here the CDR3 DNA reads TGTGCCACCAGCAGAGAGGGAACAGGTGGCTACACCTTC. Amino acids: CATSREGTGGYTF. V is TRBV15 and J is TRBJ1-2; weak D call: TRBD1 (5 bases). CDR3 length equals 13 residues. V lost 0 bases to trimming and J lost 7 bases, with 9 bases between them. Germline CDR1 is LNHNV and CDR2 is YYDKDF (reference sequence).

The genes are TRBV3-1 and TRBJ1-2; no clear D gene. The germline V and J ends were trimmed by 3 bases and 5 bases, with 10 bases remaining between them. The CDR3 has 13 amino acids. Germline V CDR1 and CDR2: LGHDT, YNNKEL (reference sequence). CDR3 sequence: CASSHARGYGYTF. As DNA, the CDR3 is TGTGCCAGCAGCCACGCAAGAGGGTATGGCTACACCTTC.

This clonotype was seen a few times. The V call is TRBV7-3, the J call TRBJ2-3; 13 nucleotides match TRBD2. Germline V gives CDR1 SGHTA, CDR2 FQGTGA. V lost 4 bases to trimming and J lost 7 bases; unmatched junction nucleotides: 2. CDR3 length equals 14 residues. CDR3 in amino acids: CASSSGLAGHTQYF. The CDR3 DNA sequence: TGTGCCAGCAGCTCGGGACTAGCGGGGCATACGCAGTATTTT.